A selection of T cell receptor beta chains follows, all from one sample in a study of cytomegalovirus exposure and HLA in healthy donors. The repertoire was sequenced with immunoSEQ multiplex PCR; TCRdb's copy has only in-frame clones and lacks some. The profile shows 110,000 or so clones, 70% to 80% of them singletons. Sequencing was carried out using PBMCs. Source of these receptors: a human donor in good health. CDR3s include the opening cysteine and the closing phenylalanine or tryptophan. Fields, in order: D gene, clone size, J gene, V gene, CDR3 DNA, CDR3 protein. D genes are given only for firm matches. Size is stated for part of the rows, as once, few or many counts, or as a class when the clone is expanded.

.,.,TRBJ2-7,TRBV18,TGTGCCAGCTCACTCCTCGACACCCCGGAGGGGGAGCAGTACTTC,CASSLLDTPEGEQYF
TRBD1,.,TRBJ1-5,TRBV6-5,TGTGCCAGCAGCCGAGACAGGGTCCAGCCCCAGCATTTT,CASSRDRVQPQHF
.,.,TRBJ1-1,TRBV7-3,TGTGCCAGCAGCTCAGTAGGGGTGTCGGAAGCTTTCTTT,CASSSVGVSEAFF
TRBD1,.,TRBJ1-2,TRBV5-6,TGTGCCAGCAGCCCCCGTCGGGACAGGGGAATCGGTGGCTACACCTTC,CASSPRRDRGIGGYTF
.,.,TRBJ2-7,TRBV4-2,TGTGCCAGCAGCCAAGACGGGAGGCAGGGGCTAGGGCAGTACTTC,CASSQDGRQGLGQYF
.,.,TRBJ1-6,TRBV7-9,TGTGCCAGCAGCTTAGGCCTCCACCAACCGGGGGATCGGAATTCACCCCTCCACTTT,CASSLGLHQPGDRNSPLHF
TRBD1,.,TRBJ1-2,TRBV4-2,TGTGCCAGCAGCCCGGGGGGGACAGGGGGCGCTTATGGCTATGGCTACACCTTC,CASSPGGTGGAYGYGYTF
.,few,TRBJ1-1,TRBV27,TGTGCCAGCAGTCTCAGGGTGGTCTCTGAAGCTTTCTTT,CASSLRVVSEAFF
TRBD1,.,TRBJ2-1,TRBV7-9,TGTGCCAGCAGCTTAGCGGGACAGGGTAATATAGCTGAGCAGTTCTTC,CASSLAGQGNIAEQFF
.,.,TRBJ1-2,TRBV29-1,TGCAGCGTTTCCTTACAGGGTAGCTATGGCTACACCTTC,CSVSLQGSYGYTF
.,.,TRBJ2-5,TRBV25-1,TGTGCCATCCCGGGGACCCAGTACTTC,CAIPGTQYF
.,few,TRBJ2-7,TRBV2,TGTGCCAGCAGTGAGGAGTTCTACGAGCAGTACTTC,CASSEEFYEQYF
.,once,TRBJ2-3,TRBV9,TGTGCCAGCAGCGATCGGCCGGGAGCAGATACGCAGTATTTT,CASSDRPGADTQYF
.,.,TRBJ1-2,TRBV28,TGTGCCAGCAACCAGTCCAGGCCCCCAGGCGGCTACACCTTC,CASNQSRPPGGYTF
TRBD1,once,TRBJ2-1,TRBV7-6,TGTGCCAGCAGCACACCGTACAGGGGAAATAGCAATGAGCAGTTCTTC,CASSTPYRGNSNEQFF
TRBD2,.,TRBJ2-5,TRBV18,TGTGCCAGCTCTTCGGGACTAGCGGGGCAAGAGACCCAGTACTTC,CASSSGLAGQETQYF
TRBD2,.,TRBJ2-5,TRBV30,TGTGCCTGGAGTGACCTGACTAGCGGGGGGTACGAGACCCAGTACTTC,CAWSDLTSGGYETQYF
.,few,TRBJ2-2,TRBV28,TGTGCCAGCAGTTTGATTAAGGGGTTAACCGGGGAGCTGTTTTTT,CASSLIKGLTGELFF
.,.,TRBJ2-1,TRBV6-5,TGTGCCAGCAGTTACCTTCCCGGGGGTGCGACTGGTGAGCAGTTCTTC,CASSYLPGGATGEQFF
.,.,TRBJ2-5,TRBV18,TGTGCCAGCTCACCACCGGTGGTTTACAGCGGGGAGACCCAGTACTTC,CASSPPVVYSGETQYF
TRBD2,few,TRBJ2-1,TRBV7-6,TGTGCCAGCAGCTCACTAGCGGATGGGCAGAATGAGCAGTTCTTC,CASSSLADGQNEQFF
TRBD1,.,TRBJ2-7,TRBV27,TGTGCCAGCAGTTACATACCACCGGGACAGGGGGGCGAGCAGTACTTC,CASSYIPPGQGGEQYF
.,.,TRBJ1-1,TRBV4-3,TGCGCCAGCAGCCAAGAACTGGACACTGAAGCTTTCTTT,CASSQELDTEAFF
TRBD1,.,TRBJ1-5,TRBV10-3,TGTGCCATCTCTGGACAGGGGGATCAGCCCCAGCATTTT,CAISGQGDQPQHF
TRBD1,.,TRBJ1-4,TRBV10-2,TGCGCCAGCAGTGACCGGGCAGGGGGCGCGTTGAATGAAAAACTGTTTTTT,CASSDRAGGALNEKLFF
TRBD1,.,TRBJ1-6,TRBV5-1,TGCGCCAGCAGCTGGACAGGGGGTGACTATTCACCCCTCCACTTT,CASSWTGGDYSPLHF
.,.,TRBJ2-7,TRBV28,TGTGCCAGCAGTTTTGGTTTCTGGGCATCGACCTACGAGCAGTACTTC,CASSFGFWASTYEQYF
.,.,TRBJ2-5,TRBV4-1,TGCGCCAGCAGCCAAGGGTACTCCGTCCAAGAGACCCAGTACTTC,CASSQGYSVQETQYF
.,few,TRBJ2-1,TRBV25-1,TGTGCCAGCAGTGAATCCCCCCTGTTCGACAATGAGCAGTTCTTC,CASSESPLFDNEQFF
TRBD2,.,TRBJ2-5,TRBV5-1,TGCGCCAGCAGCTCCCAATTCAGACTAGCGGGAGGGCCTGGTAACGAGACCCAGTACTTC,CASSSQFRLAGGPGNETQYF
TRBD2,.,TRBJ2-3,TRBV19,TGTGCCAGCACTCGGACTAGCGGGAGTATGGCAGATACGCAGTATTTT,CASTRTSGSMADTQYF
TRBD1,.,TRBJ1-1,TRBV2,TGTGCCAGCAGTACAACCGGGACAGTTGAGGTGAACACTGAAGCTTTCTTT,CASSTTGTVEVNTEAFF
TRBD1,few,TRBJ2-2,TRBV7-2,TGTGCCAGCAGCCCGCGGACAGGGGGCACCGGGGAGCTGTTTTTT,CASSPRTGGTGELFF
TRBD1,.,TRBJ2-6,TRBV30,TGTGCCTGGAGTGGACAGGGCGGTGGGGCCAACGTCCTGACTTTC,CAWSGQGGGANVLTF
.,.,TRBJ2-7,TRBV7-2,TGTGCCAGCAGCTTAAAGGTTACAGGGGGGGCCTACGAGCAGTACTTC,CASSLKVTGGAYEQYF
.,.,TRBJ2-3,TRBV6-5,TGTGCCAGCAGTAAGTCCGGGAAGGGCACAGATACGCAGTATTTT,CASSKSGKGTDTQYF
.,.,TRBJ2-5,TRBV29-1,TGCAGCGTTGGAGGTTCGAGTAGAGAGACCCAGTACTTC,CSVGGSSRETQYF
.,.,TRBJ2-2,TRBV7-7,TGTGCCAGCAGCTACGGGTCTACAGGGAGTAACGGGGAGCTGTTTTTT,CASSYGSTGSNGELFF
.,.,TRBJ1-1,TRBV6-5,TGTGCCAGCAGTCCAAACAGGGATGGAGCTGAAGCTTTCTTT,CASSPNRDGAEAFF
TRBD1,.,TRBJ1-6,TRBV19,TGTGCCAGCCTTGGACAGGCGGAGGTATCGCCCCTCCACTTT,CASLGQAEVSPLHF
.,.,TRBJ1-5,TRBV19,TGTGCCAGTAGTGCGGGGCCTAGCAATCAGCCCCAGCATTTT,CASSAGPSNQPQHF
TRBD1,.,TRBJ2-5,TRBV30,TGTGCCTGGAGCAGGACAGGGGTGGAGACCCAGTACTTC,CAWSRTGVETQYF
TRBD1,.,TRBJ2-7,TRBV6-1,TGTGCCACCAGACAGGGGAGAAGCTACGAGCAGTACTTC,CATRQGRSYEQYF
.,.,TRBJ1-4,TRBV6-1,TGTGCCAGCAGGGCAGTCTTAGGGGGTGAAAAACTGTTTTTT,CASRAVLGGEKLFF
TRBD2,few,TRBJ2-1,TRBV5-4,TGTGCCAGCAGCTCGGGACTAGCGGGAGGTGATGAGCAGTTCTTC,CASSSGLAGGDEQFF
TRBD1,.,TRBJ1-4,TRBV18,TGTGCCAGCTCACCACAGACAGGGGATAATGAAAAACTGTTTTTT,CASSPQTGDNEKLFF
TRBD1,medium-sized,TRBJ1-1,TRBV6-5,TGTGCCAGCAGTTACTCCGGACAGGGTCTCGCTGAAGCTTTCTTT,CASSYSGQGLAEAFF
.,once,TRBJ1-3,TRBV7-2,TGTGCCAGCAGCTTAGTGGGCAGCACTGGAAACACCATATATTTT,CASSLVGSTGNTIYF
TRBD2,few,TRBJ2-1,TRBV28,TGTGCCAGCACCAAGGGGGCTAGCGGGAGGTGGGAGCAGTTCTTC,CASTKGASGRWEQFF
TRBD2,.,TRBJ2-1,TRBV7-8,TGTGCCAGCAGCTTAGTCGGGAGGACGAATGAGCAGTTCTTC,CASSLVGRTNEQFF
.,.,TRBJ2-7,TRBV6-6,TGTGCCAGCAGTCGCCGCGGGGAAGGCTACGAGCAGTACTTC,CASSRRGEGYEQYF
.,.,TRBJ1-1,TRBV6-5,TGTGCCAGCGGGGGGGCCCCCGGGGGCACTGAAGCTTTCTTT,CASGGAPGGTEAFF
.,few,TRBJ1-1,TRBV30,TGTGCCTGGAGTACCGGTCGGGACACTGAAGCTTTCTTT,CAWSTGRDTEAFF
TRBD2,.,TRBJ2-2,TRBV5-1,TGCGCCAGCAGCTTGACGAGCGGGGGCACCGGGGAGCTGTTTTTT,CASSLTSGGTGELFF
.,.,TRBJ1-1,TRBV7-6,TGTGCCAGCAGCCAGTTCGCCCAGAACACTGAAGCTTTCTTT,CASSQFAQNTEAFF
.,.,TRBJ2-1,TRBV28,TGTGCCAGCAGTTTACTCTACAATGAGCAGTTCTTC,CASSLLYNEQFF
.,.,TRBJ2-7,TRBV27,TGTGCCAGCAGTCAGCGAGAAGCCTACGAGCAGTACTTC,CASSQREAYEQYF
.,.,TRBJ2-7,TRBV6-5,TGTGCCAGCAGTTACTCGCTGGGGGGAAACACCTACGAGCAGTACTTC,CASSYSLGGNTYEQYF
.,.,TRBJ1-1,TRBV7-2,TGTGCCAGCAGCTTAGCGATCTCCCAGGAAGCTTTCTTT,CASSLAISQEAFF